This TCR beta chain was sequenced for a study of control samples from healthy donors and cancer patients. Clones were sequenced by immunoSEQ multiplex PCR, and TCRdb holds only the in-frame ones, with some missing. The table lists about 170,000 clones, roughly 95% of them singletons, with over 4% in the top ten. The germline V and J ends were trimmed by 4 bases and 0 bases, with 15 bases remaining between them. The length of the CDR3 is 17 residues. CDR1 and CDR2 from the germline V gene are LNHDA and SQIVND (reference sequence). The chain carries TRBV19 and TRBJ1-4; maybe TRBD1 (5 bases). Sequenced: blood. This receptor was taken from a woman aged 55-69 years in good health. The CDR3 bases are TGTGCCAGTAGTACAACTCCCGCGGGGGCAACTAATGAAAAACTGTTTTTT. Translation gives CASSTTPAGATNEKLFF.